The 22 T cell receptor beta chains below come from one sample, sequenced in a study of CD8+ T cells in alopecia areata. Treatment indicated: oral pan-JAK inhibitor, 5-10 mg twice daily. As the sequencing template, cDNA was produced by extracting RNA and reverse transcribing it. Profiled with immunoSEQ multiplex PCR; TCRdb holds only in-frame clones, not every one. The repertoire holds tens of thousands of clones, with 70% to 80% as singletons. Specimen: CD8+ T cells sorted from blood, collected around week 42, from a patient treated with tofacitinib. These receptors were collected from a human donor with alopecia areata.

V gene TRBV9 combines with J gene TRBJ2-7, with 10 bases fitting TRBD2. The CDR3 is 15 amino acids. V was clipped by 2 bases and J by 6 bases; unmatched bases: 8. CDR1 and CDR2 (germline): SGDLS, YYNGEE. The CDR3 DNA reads TGTGCCAGCAGCGTTGGAAGCGGGGGGGCCCTCGAGCAGTACTTC. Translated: CASSVGSGGALEQYF. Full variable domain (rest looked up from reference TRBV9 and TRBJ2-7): DSGVTQTPKHLITATGQRVTLRCSPRSGDLSVYWYQQSLDQGLQFLIQYYNGEERAKGNILERFSAQQFPDLHSELNLSSLELGDSALYFCASSVGSGGALEQYFGPGTRLTVT.

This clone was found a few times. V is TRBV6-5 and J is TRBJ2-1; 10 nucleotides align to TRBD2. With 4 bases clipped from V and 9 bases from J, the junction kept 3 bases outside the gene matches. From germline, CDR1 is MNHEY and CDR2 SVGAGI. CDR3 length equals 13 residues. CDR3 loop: CASSSTSGVEQFF. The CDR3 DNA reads TGTGCCAGCAGTTCTACTAGCGGGGTTGAGCAGTTCTTC.

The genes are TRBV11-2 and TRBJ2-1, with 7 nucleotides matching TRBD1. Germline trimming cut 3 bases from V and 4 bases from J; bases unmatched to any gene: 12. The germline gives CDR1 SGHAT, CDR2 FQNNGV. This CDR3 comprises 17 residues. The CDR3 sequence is CASSFPSLGTVYNEQFF. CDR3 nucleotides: TGTGCCAGCAGCTTTCCCTCCTTGGGGACAGTATACAATGAGCAGTTCTTC. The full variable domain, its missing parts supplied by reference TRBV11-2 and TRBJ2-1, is EAGVAQSPRYKIIEKRQSVAFWCNPISGHATLYWYQQILGQGPKLLIQFQNNGVVDDSQLPKDRFSAERLKGVDSTLKIQPAKLEDSAVYLCASSFPSLGTVYNEQFFGPGTRLTVL.

The CDR3 bases are TGTGCCAGCAGGGCAAACACCGGGGAGCTGTTTTTT. Its protein product is CASRANTGELFF. The V call is TRBV7-3, the J call TRBJ2-2; D is uncertain. V was shortened by 6 bases and J by 2 bases, with 4 bases between the two germline ends. This CDR3 contains 12 residues. CDR1 is SGHTA, CDR2 FQGTGA, per germline.

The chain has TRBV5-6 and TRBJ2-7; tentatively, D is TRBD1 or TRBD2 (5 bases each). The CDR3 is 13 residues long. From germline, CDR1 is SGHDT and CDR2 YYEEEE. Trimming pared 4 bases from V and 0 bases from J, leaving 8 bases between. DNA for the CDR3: TGTGCCAGCAGCGATGGGGGCTCCTACGAGCAGTACTTC. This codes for CASSDGGSYEQYF.

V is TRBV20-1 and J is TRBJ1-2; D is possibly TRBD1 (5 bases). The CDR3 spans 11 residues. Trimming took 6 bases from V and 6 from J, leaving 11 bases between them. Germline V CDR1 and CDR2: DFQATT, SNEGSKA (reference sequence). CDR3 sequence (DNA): TGCAGTGCAAACCAGGGAAATGGCTACACCTTC. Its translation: CSANQGNGYTF.

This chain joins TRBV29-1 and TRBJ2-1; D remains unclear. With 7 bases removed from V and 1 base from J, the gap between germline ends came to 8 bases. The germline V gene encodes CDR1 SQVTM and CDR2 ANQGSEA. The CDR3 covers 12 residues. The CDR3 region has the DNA TGCAGCGCCCCGGGTTCCTACAATGAGCAGTTCTTC. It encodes CSAPGSYNEQFF.

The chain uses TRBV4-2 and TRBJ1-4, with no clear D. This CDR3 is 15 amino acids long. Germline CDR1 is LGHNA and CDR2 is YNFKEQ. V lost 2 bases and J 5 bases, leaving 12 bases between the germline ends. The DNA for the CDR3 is TGTGCCAGCAGCCAACCCCGAGGTCTGAATGAAAAACTGTTTTTT. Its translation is CASSQPRGLNEKLFF.

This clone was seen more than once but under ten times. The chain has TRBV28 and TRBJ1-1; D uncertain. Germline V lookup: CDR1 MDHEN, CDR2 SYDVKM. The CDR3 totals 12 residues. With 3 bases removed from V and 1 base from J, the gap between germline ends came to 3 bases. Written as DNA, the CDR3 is TGTGCCAGCAGTTTCGAGAACACTGAAGCTTTCTTT. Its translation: CASSFENTEAFF. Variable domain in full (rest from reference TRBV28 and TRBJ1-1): DVKVTQSSRYLVKRTGEKVFLECVQDMDHENMFWYRQDPGLGLRLIYFSYDVKMKEKGDIPEGYSVSREKKERFSLILESASTNQTSMYLCASSFENTEAFFGQGTRLTVV.

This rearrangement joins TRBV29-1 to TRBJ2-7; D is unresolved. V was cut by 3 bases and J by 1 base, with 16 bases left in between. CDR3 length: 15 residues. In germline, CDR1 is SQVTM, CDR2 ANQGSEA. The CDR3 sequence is CSVDRQELGSYEQYF. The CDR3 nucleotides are TGCAGCGTTGATCGGCAGGAATTAGGGTCCTACGAGCAGTACTTC.

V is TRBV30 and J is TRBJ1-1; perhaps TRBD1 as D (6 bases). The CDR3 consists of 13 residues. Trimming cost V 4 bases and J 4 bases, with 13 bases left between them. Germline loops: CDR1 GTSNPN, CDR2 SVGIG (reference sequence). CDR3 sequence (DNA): TGTGCCTGGACGATCGGGGGCCGCACTGAAGCTTTCTTT. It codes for CAWTIGGRTEAFF.

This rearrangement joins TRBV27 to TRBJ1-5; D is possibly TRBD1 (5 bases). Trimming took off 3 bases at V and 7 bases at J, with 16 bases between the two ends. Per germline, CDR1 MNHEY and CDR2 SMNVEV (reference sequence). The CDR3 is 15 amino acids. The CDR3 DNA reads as TGTGCCAGCAGTTTCGATCCGCAGGGAGGGCAGCCCCAGCATTTT. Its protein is CASSFDPQGGQPQHF.

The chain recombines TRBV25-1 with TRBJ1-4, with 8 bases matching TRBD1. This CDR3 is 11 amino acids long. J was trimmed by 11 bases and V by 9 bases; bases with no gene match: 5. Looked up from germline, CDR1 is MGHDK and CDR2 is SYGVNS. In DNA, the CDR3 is TGTGCCAGTACAGGGGGGCGGAAACTGTTTTTT. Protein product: CASTGGRKLFF.

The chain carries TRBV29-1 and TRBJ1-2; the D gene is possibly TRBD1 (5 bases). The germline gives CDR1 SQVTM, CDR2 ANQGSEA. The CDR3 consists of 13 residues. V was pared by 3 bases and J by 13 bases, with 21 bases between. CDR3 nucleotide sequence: TGCAGCGTTGATGGCGGGACCCCCGAAGACCCCACCTTC. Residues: CSVDGGTPEDPTF.

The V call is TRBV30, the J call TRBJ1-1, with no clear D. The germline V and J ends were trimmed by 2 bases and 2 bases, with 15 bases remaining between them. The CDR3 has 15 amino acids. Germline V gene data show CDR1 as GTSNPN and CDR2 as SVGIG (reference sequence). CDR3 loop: CAWSIGKTKNTEAFF. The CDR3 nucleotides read TGTGCCTGGAGTATCGGAAAGACCAAAAACACTGAAGCTTTCTTT.

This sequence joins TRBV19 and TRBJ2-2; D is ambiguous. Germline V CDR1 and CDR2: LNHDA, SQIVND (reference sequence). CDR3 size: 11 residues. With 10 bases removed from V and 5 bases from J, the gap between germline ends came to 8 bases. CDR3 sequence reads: CATIQTGELFF. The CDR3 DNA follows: TGTGCCACCATACAAACCGGGGAGCTGTTTTTT.

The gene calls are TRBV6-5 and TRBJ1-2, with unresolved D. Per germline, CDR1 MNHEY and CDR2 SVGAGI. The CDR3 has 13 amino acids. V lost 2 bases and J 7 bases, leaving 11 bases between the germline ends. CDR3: CASSYLPRAGYTF. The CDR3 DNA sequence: TGTGCCAGCAGTTACCTCCCGAGGGCTGGCTACACCTTC.

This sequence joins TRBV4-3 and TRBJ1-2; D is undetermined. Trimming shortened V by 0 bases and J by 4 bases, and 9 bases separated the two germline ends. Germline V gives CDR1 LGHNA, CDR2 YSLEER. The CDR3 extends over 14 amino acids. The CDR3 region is CASSQDRQSYGYTF. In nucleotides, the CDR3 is TGCGCCAGCAGCCAAGATCGGCAGAGCTATGGCTACACCTTC.

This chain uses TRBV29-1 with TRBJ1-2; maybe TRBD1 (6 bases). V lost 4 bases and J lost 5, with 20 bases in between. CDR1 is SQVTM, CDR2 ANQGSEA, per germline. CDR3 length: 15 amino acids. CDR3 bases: TGCAGCGTTGGGGATACAGGGCAAGGCGCGTATGGCTACACCTTC. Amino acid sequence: CSVGDTGQGAYGYTF.

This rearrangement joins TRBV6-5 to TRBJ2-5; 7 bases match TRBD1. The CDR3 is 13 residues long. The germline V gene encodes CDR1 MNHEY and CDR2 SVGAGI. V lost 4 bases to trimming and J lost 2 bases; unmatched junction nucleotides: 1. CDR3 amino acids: CASSLGQQETQYF. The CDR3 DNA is TGTGCCAGCAGTTTGGGACAGCAAGAGACCCAGTACTTC.

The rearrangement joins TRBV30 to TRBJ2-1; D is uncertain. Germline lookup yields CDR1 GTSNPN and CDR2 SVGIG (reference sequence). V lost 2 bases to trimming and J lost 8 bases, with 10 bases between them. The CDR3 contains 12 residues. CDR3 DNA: TGTGCCTGGAGTCCGTTAAGGGATGAGCAGTTCTTC. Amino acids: CAWSPLRDEQFF. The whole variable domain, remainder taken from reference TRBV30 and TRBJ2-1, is SQTIHQWPATLVQPVGSPLSLECTVEGTSNPNLYWYRQAAGRGLQLLFYSVGIGQISSEVPQNLSASRPQDRQFILSSKKLLLSDSGFYLCAWSPLRDEQFFGPGTRLTVL.

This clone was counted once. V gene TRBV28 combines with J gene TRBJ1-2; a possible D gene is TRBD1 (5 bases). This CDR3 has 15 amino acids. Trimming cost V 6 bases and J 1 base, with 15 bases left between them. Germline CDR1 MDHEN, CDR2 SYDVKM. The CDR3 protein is CASRRGVSNNYGYTF. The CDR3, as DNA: TGTGCCAGCAGGCGGGGCGTATCGAATAACTATGGCTACACCTTC.